The 32 T cell receptor beta chains given below trace back to one sample, sequenced in a study of T cells in severe cutaneous drug reactions. The iRepertoire multiplex PCR system with TCR subtype-specific primers built both bulk and single-cell libraries. TCRdb re-called the multiplex PCR reads; every CDR3 protein appears as one record, without DNA. Its listing shows 9,500 to 13,000 distinct CDR3 sequences. Carbamazepine had induced Stevens-Johnson syndrome or toxic epidermal necrolysis in the sequenced donors. Material: cells from a skin blister. These TCRs come from a human donor with Stevens-Johnson syndrome, a severe cutaneous drug reaction.

This clonotype is medium-sized by frequency. The V gene is TRBV20-1, the J gene TRBJ2-1; absent DNA, TCRdb's TRBD2 call cannot be checked. The length of the CDR3 is 13 residues. Germline CDR1 DFQATT, CDR2 SNEGSKA (reference sequence). The CDR3 loop reads CSASSLAGDEQFF.

J is TRBJ1-1 and V is TRBV29-1; the D call from TCRdb, TRBD1, cannot be confirmed without DNA. The germline gives CDR1 SQVTM, CDR2 ANQGSEA. CDR3 length: 15 amino acids. CDR3 sequence reads: CSVADRFQTNTEAFF.

The V call is TRBV20-1, the J call TRBJ2-1; TCRdb indicates TRBD2, and absent DNA this call remains unverified. Germline loops: CDR1 DFQATT, CDR2 SNEGSKA (reference sequence). This CDR3 is 14 amino acids long. The CDR3 is CSARVSGVYNEQFF.

The chain employs TRBV9 and TRBJ2-1. Per germline, CDR1 SGDLS and CDR2 YYNGEE. There are 15 residues in the CDR3. Here the CDR3 reads CASSGSGTTYNEQFF. The whole variable domain, filled in from reference TRBV9 and TRBJ2-1, reads DSGVTQTPKHLITATGQRVTLRCSPRSGDLSVYWYQQSLDQGLQFLIQYYNGEERAKGNILERFSAQQFPDLHSELNLSSLELGDSALYFCASSGSGTTYNEQFFGPGTRLTVL.

This clonotype shows up as medium-sized by frequency. This chain connects TRBV20-1 to TRBJ2-2. This CDR3 has 14 residues. Germline V gives CDR1 DFQATT, CDR2 SNEGSKA (reference sequence). CDR3 in amino acids: CSARDMDQTGELFF.

J is TRBJ1-1 and V is TRBV20-1. Looked up from germline, CDR1 is DFQATT and CDR2 is SNEGSKA (reference sequence). This CDR3 has 13 residues. CDR3 protein: CSARRGPQTEAFF.

Its frequency marks this clonotype as medium-sized (0.01 to 0.1%). The chain employs TRBV20-1 and TRBJ2-7; the D gene TCRdb calls, TRBD1, cannot be checked with no DNA. In germline, CDR1 is DFQATT, CDR2 SNEGSKA (reference sequence). CDR3 length: 13 amino acids. The CDR3 region is CSALTGDAYEQYF.

V and J are TRBV29-1 and TRBJ2-7; TCRdb returns TRBD1, unconfirmable since there is no DNA. The length of the CDR3 is 14 residues. Looked up from germline, CDR1 is SQVTM and CDR2 is ANQGSEA. CDR3 residues: CSVEDREVSYEQYF.

The V call is TRBV20-1, the J call TRBJ1-2. CDR1 is DFQATT and CDR2 is SNEGSKA in the germline V gene (reference sequence). This CDR3 spans 12 amino acids. The CDR3: CSWLLVGYGYTF.

The chain employs TRBV29-1 and TRBJ2-3. Germline V lookup: CDR1 SQVTM, CDR2 ANQGSEA. CDR3 length: 14 residues. CDR3 sequence reads: CSVGARQAIDTQYF.

This clonotype is medium-sized (0.01 to 0.1%) by frequency. CDR3 amino acids: CASEGGEGPAQYF. The V gene is TRBV6-1, the J gene TRBJ2-3; TCRdb's D call of TRBD2 is untestable without DNA. The CDR3 runs 13 residues. Germline V gene lookup returns CDR1 MNHNS and CDR2 SASEGT.

The V and J genes are TRBV27 and TRBJ2-1. This CDR3 contains 12 residues. Germline CDR1 is MNHEY and CDR2 is SMNVEV (reference sequence). CDR3 sequence: CASSSKWDEQFF.

The chain combines TRBV20-1 with TRBJ2-1; the D call from TCRdb, TRBD2, cannot be confirmed without DNA. Germline-derived CDR1 and CDR2 are DFQATT and SNEGSKA (reference sequence). This CDR3 comprises 14 residues. CDR3 region: CSAGGLAGFGEQFF.

Here the CDR3 reads CASSFTRAGYGYTF. This rearrangement joins TRBV27 to TRBJ1-2. Germline loops: CDR1 MNHEY, CDR2 SMNVEV (reference sequence). CDR3 length equals 14 residues.

The V call is TRBV7-9, the J call TRBJ1-1; the D call of TRBD1 rests on TCRdb alone, since no DNA is present to check it. The germline V gene encodes CDR1 SEHNR and CDR2 FQNEAQ (reference sequence). This CDR3 spans 13 amino acids. The CDR3 is CASVRDTVTEAFF. Complete variable domain (other parts from reference TRBV7-9 and TRBJ1-1): DTGVSQNPRHKITKRGQNVTFRCDPISEHNRLYWYRQTLGQGPEFLTYFQNEAQLEKSRLLSDRFSAERPKGSFSTLEIQRTEQGDSAMYLCASVRDTVTEAFFGQGTRLTVV.

This sequence joins TRBV20-1 and TRBJ2-7. The CDR3 contains 14 residues. Germline-derived CDR1 and CDR2 are DFQATT and SNEGSKA (reference sequence). The chain's CDR3 is CSAPDPLSSYEQYF.

The chain links TRBV29-1 to TRBJ2-5; checking the TCRdb D call of TRBD1 is not possible without DNA. Germline V gene data show CDR1 as SQVTM and CDR2 as ANQGSEA. This CDR3 comprises 13 residues. Here the CDR3 reads CSAEKGAGETQYF.

By frequency, this clonotype registers medium-sized (0.01 to 0.1%). The chain couples TRBV20-1 to TRBJ2-7; TCRdb returns TRBD2, unconfirmable since there is no DNA. This CDR3 region has 15 residues. Germline values: CDR1 DFQATT, CDR2 SNEGSKA (reference sequence). The CDR3 region is CSARDNRLANYEQYF.

The rearrangement uses TRBV29-1 and TRBJ2-3; TCRdb's D call of TRBD2 is untestable without DNA. CDR3 length: 14 amino acids. Germline CDR1 SQVTM, CDR2 ANQGSEA. The CDR3 protein is CSVLTSGFGDTQYF.

CDR3 sequence: CSASGGQSSYNEQFF. This sequence joins TRBV29-1 and TRBJ2-1; TCRdb's D call of TRBD1 is untestable without DNA. This CDR3 comprises 15 residues. Germline V gene data show CDR1 as SQVTM and CDR2 as ANQGSEA.

The rearrangement uses TRBV29-1 and TRBJ2-1; the D gene TCRdb calls, TRBD2, cannot be checked with no DNA. Germline loops: CDR1 SQVTM, CDR2 ANQGSEA. The CDR3 consists of 17 residues. CDR3 amino acids: CSVGGGLDDISYNEQFF.

The genes are TRBV29-1 and TRBJ1-1; TCRdb names TRBD1, which stays unverified in the absence of DNA. In germline, CDR1 is SQVTM, CDR2 ANQGSEA. The CDR3 extends over 13 amino acids. The CDR3 reads CSVVGPGFTEAFF.

The chain employs TRBV28 and TRBJ1-5. From germline, CDR1 is MDHEN and CDR2 SYDVKM. The CDR3 is 13 residues long. This CDR3 is CASSLLSNQPQHF.

The V call is TRBV29-1, the J call TRBJ2-7; absent DNA, TCRdb's TRBD1 call cannot be checked. The germline V gene encodes CDR1 SQVTM and CDR2 ANQGSEA. The CDR3 is 13 amino acids. CDR3 residues: CSVRTVISYEQYF.

This chain uses TRBV29-1 with TRBJ1-1. This CDR3 comprises 11 residues. CDR1 is SQVTM, CDR2 ANQGSEA, per germline. CDR3 sequence reads: CSVYRNTEAFF.

The gene calls are TRBV29-1 and TRBJ2-1; TCRdb returns TRBD2, unconfirmable since there is no DNA. This CDR3 has 14 amino acids. Germline assignment: CDR1 SQVTM and CDR2 ANQGSEA. This CDR3 is CSVSTSGRDNEQFF.

The rearrangement uses TRBV29-1 and TRBJ2-5; the D gene TCRdb calls, TRBD2, cannot be checked with no DNA. The CDR3 is 12 amino acids. Germline loops: CDR1 SQVTM, CDR2 ANQGSEA. CDR3: CSVRLAQETQYF.

Its frequency marks this clonotype as medium-sized. This sequence joins TRBV20-1 and TRBJ2-3; as DNA is missing, the TRBD2 call by TCRdb cannot be tested. The CDR3 spans 14 residues. Germline V gene sequence: CDR1 DFQATT, CDR2 SNEGSKA (reference sequence). The chain's CDR3 is CSALLQRGAYTQYF.

The chain recombines TRBV29-1 with TRBJ2-5; TCRdb indicates TRBD2, and absent DNA this call remains unverified. Per germline, CDR1 SQVTM and CDR2 ANQGSEA. CDR3 size: 14 residues. This CDR3 reads CSVAGTSPQETQYF.

The chain is built from TRBV29-1 and TRBJ1-3. The CDR3 covers 13 residues. Germline-derived CDR1 and CDR2 are SQVTM and ANQGSEA. CDR3: CSVEEASGNTIYF.

The J gene is TRBJ2-2, the V gene TRBV20-1; TCRdb's D gene call, TRBD1, goes unchecked for lack of DNA. Germline CDR1 DFQATT, CDR2 SNEGSKA (reference sequence). This CDR3 contains 18 residues. CDR3 region: CSARDGGAKDWGTGELFF.

The chain combines TRBV29-1 with TRBJ2-1; the TRBD1 assignment by TCRdb is unverifiable without DNA. CDR3 length equals 15 residues. Germline lookup yields CDR1 SQVTM and CDR2 ANQGSEA. CDR3 region: CSVESGTGIYNEQFF.